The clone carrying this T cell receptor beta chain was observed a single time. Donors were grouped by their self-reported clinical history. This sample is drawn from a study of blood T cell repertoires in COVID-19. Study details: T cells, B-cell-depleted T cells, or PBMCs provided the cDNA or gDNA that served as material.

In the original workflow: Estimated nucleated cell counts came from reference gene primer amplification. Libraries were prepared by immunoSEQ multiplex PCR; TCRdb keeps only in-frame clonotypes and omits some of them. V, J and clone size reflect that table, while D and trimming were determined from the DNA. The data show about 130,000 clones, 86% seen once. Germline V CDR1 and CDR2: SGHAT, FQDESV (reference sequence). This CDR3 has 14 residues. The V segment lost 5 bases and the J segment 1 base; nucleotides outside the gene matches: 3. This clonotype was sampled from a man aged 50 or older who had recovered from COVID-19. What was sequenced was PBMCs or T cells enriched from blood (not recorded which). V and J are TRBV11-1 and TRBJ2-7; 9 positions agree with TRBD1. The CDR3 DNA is TGTGCCAGCAGCGCCGGGACAGGGTCCTACGAGCAGTACGTC. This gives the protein CASSAGTGSYEQYV.